Presented here are 19 T cell receptor beta chains from one specimen sequenced in a study of blood T cell repertoires in COVID-19. Measured with immunoSEQ multiplex PCR; TCRdb has only the in-frame clones, and not every one. The sample holds a few hundred thousand clones, around 87% seen once. Sequencing was performed on peripheral blood. These TCRs come from a woman aged 25 to 39 with COVID-19, enrolled during active disease.

The chain couples TRBV24-1 to TRBJ1-1; TRBD1 matches at 7 bases. V shed 3 bases, J shed 9 bases, and the junction held 6 bases outside the gene matches. The CDR3 has 13 residues. Germline CDR1 is KGHDR and CDR2 is SFDVKD. CDR3 amino acids: CATSDPLQGKAFF. In nucleotides, the CDR3 is TGTGCCACCAGTGATCCCTTACAGGGGAAAGCTTTCTTT.

The chain uses TRBV28 and TRBJ2-3, with 12 bases fitting TRBD1. J lost 0 bases, V lost 5 bases, and 9 bases had no gene match. Germline-derived CDR1 and CDR2 are MDHEN and SYDVKM. The CDR3 is 18 amino acids. The CDR3 coding sequence is TGTGCCAGCAGTGTACCCGTGGGACAGGGGGCTAGCACAGATACGCAGTATTTT. This translates into CASSVPVGQGASTDTQYF.

V usage is TRBV3-1 (or the pseudogene TRBV3-2) and J usage is TRBJ1-6; tentatively, D is TRBD1 (5 bases). Germline assignment: CDR1 LGHDT and CDR2 YNNKEL (reference sequence). The CDR3 is 17 residues long. V was trimmed by 8 bases and J by 0 bases, leaving 17 bases between them. The CDR3 DNA reads as TGTGCCAGCTGGAGTGGGGCTGGTAGCTCCTATAATTCACCCCTCCACTTT. Protein product: CASWSGAGSSYNSPLHF.

The V call is TRBV6-6, the J call TRBJ1-2; D gene unclear. The CDR3 is 13 amino acids. The V end was cut by 0 bases, the J end by 2 bases, with 4 bases between. CDR1 and CDR2 (germline): MNHNY, SVGAGI (reference sequence). The CDR3 here is CASSYSRNYGYTF. The CDR3 DNA reads TGTGCCAGCAGTTACTCGAGAAACTATGGCTACACCTTC.

The chain employs TRBV2 and TRBJ2-7; perhaps TRBD2 as D (6 bases). Germline V gene sequence: CDR1 SNHLY, CDR2 FYNNEI. This CDR3 is built from 15 residues. Trimming removed 2 bases at V and 2 bases at J, with 13 bases between. The CDR3 DNA reads TGTGCCAGCAGTGAAACCAAGGGACTGGCCTACGAGCAGTACTTC. Translated, it gives CASSETKGLAYEQYF.

The rearrangement joins TRBV5-1 to TRBJ2-3; 10 bases map to TRBD2. From germline, CDR1 is SGHRS and CDR2 YFSETQ. With 4 bases clipped from V and 6 bases from J, the junction kept 8 bases outside the gene matches. CDR3 length: 15 amino acids. The DNA for the CDR3 is TGCGCCAGCAGCGCTCTAGCGGGAGTAGGGGATACGCAGTATTTT. This gives the protein CASSALAGVGDTQYF.

V and J are TRBV18 and TRBJ2-5; possibly TRBD2 for D (7 bases). CDR1 is KGHSH, CDR2 LQKENI, per germline. There are 16 residues in the CDR3. V was clipped by 4 bases and J by 5 bases, with 20 bases between them. Here the CDR3 DNA reads TGTGCCAGCTCACGGACGGGGGGCAGGGCGCAGGAGACCCAGTACTTC. Translated: CASSRTGGRAQETQYF.

The rearrangement joins TRBV5-1 to TRBJ2-2; maybe TRBD1 (6 bases). The CDR3 contains 16 residues. Germline V lookup: CDR1 SGHRS, CDR2 YFSETQ. V was trimmed by 3 bases and J by 5 bases, leaving 17 bases between them. The CDR3 nucleotides read TGCGCCAGCAGCTCTTCGGACAGAAAAGGGACCGGGGAGCTGTTTTTT. Its protein product is CASSSSDRKGTGELFF.

The rearrangement links TRBV5-4 to TRBJ2-7; D might be TRBD1 (6 bases). Germline-derived CDR1 and CDR2 are SGHNT and YYREEE (reference sequence). The V end was cut by 3 bases, the J end by 3 bases, with 16 bases between. The length of the CDR3 is 15 residues. This CDR3 is CASSSGDPRLYEQYF. In DNA form, the CDR3 reads TGTGCCAGCAGCTCAGGGGATCCTCGCCTCTACGAGCAGTACTTC.

The chain couples TRBV2 to TRBJ1-2; TRBD1 is a possible D gene (5 bases). CDR1 SNHLY and CDR2 FYNNEI come from the germline V gene. This CDR3 has 14 residues. Trimming removed 6 bases from V and 0 bases from J, with 11 bases in between. CDR3 loop: CASRRAGPNYGYTF. The CDR3 DNA follows: TGTGCCAGCAGAAGAGCAGGGCCTAACTATGGCTACACCTTC.

The gene calls are TRBV29-1 and TRBJ1-2; possibly TRBD1 for D (6 bases). Trimming shortened V by 5 bases and J by 2 bases, and 15 bases separated the two germline ends. Germline CDR1 reads SQVTM; CDR2 reads ANQGSEA. The CDR3 loop spans 14 amino acids. CDR3 nucleotides: TGCAGCGTTCGGACCCCGACAGGCAACTATGGCTACACCTTC. This encodes CSVRTPTGNYGYTF. The complete variable domain, with remaining parts taken from reference TRBV29-1 and TRBJ1-2, reads SAVISQKPSRDICQRGTSLTIQCQVDSQVTMMFWYRQQPGQSLTLIATANQGSEATYESGFVIDKFPISRPNLTFSTLTVSNMSPEDSSIYLCSVRTPTGNYGYTFGSGTRLTVV.

This rearrangement joins TRBV27 to TRBJ2-7, with TRBD2 matching 9 bases. Losses at the gene ends were 5 bases for V and 5 bases for J; bases not matched to a gene: 7. The germline V gene encodes CDR1 MNHEY and CDR2 SMNVEV (reference sequence). The CDR3 is made up of 14 amino acids. The CDR3 is CASSRREGSDEQYF. CDR3 DNA: TGTGCCAGCAGTCGGCGGGAGGGCAGTGACGAGCAGTACTTC.

The V call is TRBV21-1, the J call TRBJ2-4; TRBD2 is the table's D call, not checked against the DNA. TRBV21-1 is a pseudogene segment. The CDR3 contains 15 residues. CDR3: CASSTPRAGGNIQYF. CDR3 nucleotide sequence: TGTGCCAGCAGCACCCCCAGGGCCGGGGGAAACATTCAGTACTTC.

V is TRBV5-1 and J is TRBJ2-3; maybe TRBD1 (5 bases). Looked up from germline, CDR1 is SGHRS and CDR2 is YFSETQ. CDR3 length equals 13 residues. V lost 2 bases and J lost 4, with 8 bases in between. The CDR3 DNA reads TGCGCCAGCAGCTTCGCAGGGCCAGATACGCAGTATTTT. It is translated as CASSFAGPDTQYF.

The chain combines TRBV4-1 with TRBJ2-7; 15 bases align to TRBD2. Germline V CDR1 and CDR2: MGHRA, YSYEKL. The CDR3 is 18 amino acids. V was pared by 4 bases and J by 0 bases, with 7 bases of the junction left unmatched. The CDR3 DNA reads as TGCGCCAGCAGCCGAACCGGGACTAGCGGGAGGACCTCCTACGAGCAGTACTTC. This codes for CASSRTGTSGRTSYEQYF.

The chain carries TRBV27 and TRBJ2-7; 7 positions agree with TRBD1. Germline assignment: CDR1 MNHEY and CDR2 SMNVEV (reference sequence). CDR3 length equals 14 residues. With 5 bases clipped from V and 6 bases from J, the junction kept 10 bases outside the gene matches. The chain's CDR3 is CASSPRQGRGEQYF. The DNA of the CDR3 is TGTGCCAGCAGTCCCCGACAGGGACGGGGCGAGCAGTACTTC.

This sequence joins TRBV30 and TRBJ2-3; possibly TRBD1 for D (7 bases). Trimming pared 6 bases from V and 2 bases from J, leaving 9 bases between. Germline assignment: CDR1 GTSNPN and CDR2 SVGIG (reference sequence). This CDR3 comprises 12 residues. The CDR3 DNA is TGTGCCTGCAGGGGGGCCACAGATACGCAGTATTTT. Translated: CACRGATDTQYF. The whole variable domain, filled in from reference TRBV30 and TRBJ2-3, reads SQTIHQWPATLVQPVGSPLSLECTVEGTSNPNLYWYRQAAGRGLQLLFYSVGIGQISSEVPQNLSASRPQDRQFILSSKKLLLSDSGFYLCACRGATDTQYFGPGTRLTVL.

This chain joins TRBV14 and TRBJ1-2; 8 bases agree with TRBD1. This CDR3 is 17 amino acids long. Germline V gene data show CDR1 as SGHDN and CDR2 as FVKESK. V shed 4 bases and J 5 bases; nucleotides not matched to a gene: 15. The CDR3 sequence is CASSRGTGDHPDYGYTF. CDR3 bases: TGTGCCAGCAGCCGGGGGACAGGAGACCACCCAGATTATGGCTACACCTTC.

The chain couples TRBV7-8 to TRBJ1-4; D might be TRBD1 (5 bases). In germline, CDR1 is SGHVS, CDR2 FQNEAQ. The CDR3 runs to 14 residues. Trimming stripped 5 bases from V and 8 bases from J, with 15 bases between. CDR3 sequence reads: CASSTTREREKLFF. CDR3 DNA sequence: TGTGCCAGCAGCACAACCAGGGAACGAGAAAAACTGTTTTTT.